This TCR beta chain was recovered during a study of shared clonotypes between healthy human individuals. Whole-study context: CD4 naive and memory got three plates each, CD8 naive two, CD8 memory one. Study observations and caveats: Non-shared clonotypes had lower generation probabilities than clonotypes shared by all four sorted-subset donors. Although depth was large, rarefaction showed that sequencing of the sorted subsets was incomplete.

The repertoire was sequenced with immunoSEQ multiplex PCR; TCRdb's copy has only in-frame clones and lacks some. This sample yields about 2 million clones, of which approximately 94% are seen a single time; 0.9% to 1.3% belongs to the top ten. Naivety among CD8 cells was defined by CD45RO negativity and positive CCR7 selection, thereby excluding terminally differentiated effector memory CD45RA+ cells. As concerns this clone: The antigen is not known.

The CDR3 length is 18 residues. CDR1 is SGDLS, CDR2 YYNGEE, per germline. The V and J ends lost 4 bases and 6 bases, in that order; junction bases with no gene match: 19. The receptor's source is a man younger than 30 in good health. The chain couples TRBV9 to TRBJ2-3, with TRBD2 matching over 8 bases. Sequenced: naive CD8+ T cells sorted from blood. The CDR3 spells CASSPWLAGAGFEDTQYF. Here the CDR3 DNA reads TGTGCCAGCAGCCCCTGGCTAGCGGGCGCGGGGTTTGAGGATACGCAGTATTTT.